One and the same sample provided the 15 T cell receptor beta chains below, sequenced in a study of CD8 T cells in Susac syndrome. An input of 0.5 to 1 ug of RNA was subjected to reverse transcription using random hexamers. TCRdb analysed the immunoSEQ multiplex PCR reads with MiXCR anew, one entry per CDR3 protein. Of about 150,000 distinct CDR3 sequences in the sample, over 85% are singletons; the top ten hold just over 0.2%. Input material: CD8+ T cells from PBMCs. The receptors here all came from a human donor with multiple sclerosis.

The CDR3 here is CASSVAGALNTDTQYF. The CDR3 nucleotides read TGTGCCAGCAGCGTAGCCGGGGCCCTAAACACAGATACGCAGTATTTT. The chain carries TRBV9 and TRBJ2-3; either TRBD1 or TRBD2 may fit D (5 bases each). Germline CDR1 is SGDLS and CDR2 is YYNGEE. The CDR3 length is 16 residues. The V and J ends lost 0 bases and 2 bases respectively, with 13 bases between them.

This clonotype was recorded only once. The V and J genes are TRBV12-3 or TRBV12-4 and TRBJ2-3; D not certain. Trimming took off 8 bases at V and 6 bases at J, with 18 bases between the two ends. CDR3 length: 14 residues. CDR3 protein: CASRLPGSGDTQYF. CDR3 DNA sequence: TGTGCCAGCCGACTTCCCGGCTCAGGCGATACGCAGTATTTT.

V is TRBV2 and J is TRBJ2-1; TRBD1 matches at 8 bases. Germline-derived CDR1 and CDR2 are SNHLY and FYNNEI. V trimming: 6 bases; J trimming: 2 bases; junction bases outside the gene matches: 9. CDR3 size: 16 residues. The CDR3, as DNA: TGTGCCAGCAGAGACCCAGGGGGCAAGACCTACAATGAGCAGTTCTTC. Its translation: CASRDPGGKTYNEQFF. Supplemented by reference TRBV2 and TRBJ2-1, the full variable domain reads EPEVTQTPSHQVTQMGQEVILRCVPISNHLYFYWYRQILGQKVEFLVSFYNNEISEKSEIFDDQFSVERPDGSNFTLKIRSTKLEDSAMYFCASRDPGGKTYNEQFFGPGTRLTVL.

The genes are TRBV10-3 and TRBJ1-2; 8 bases are shared with TRBD1. V shed 3 bases, J shed 4 bases, and the junction held 4 bases outside the gene matches. The CDR3 has 14 amino acids. The germline CDR1 and CDR2 sequences are ENHRY and SYGVKD. The CDR3 coding sequence is TGTGCCATCAGTGACGGTCAGGGGGCCTATGGCTACACCTTC. Encoded protein: CAISDGQGAYGYTF.

V usage is TRBV4-1 and J usage is TRBJ2-5; D gene uncertain. Germline assignment: CDR1 MGHRA and CDR2 YSYEKL. This CDR3 has 15 amino acids. V lost 1 base and J lost 2, with 11 bases in between. CDR3 loop: CASSQGHGSQETQYF. CDR3 in DNA: TGCGCCAGCAGCCAAGGACACGGCAGTCAAGAGACCCAGTACTTC.

The table lists this clonotype with a count of one. This sequence joins TRBV9 and TRBJ1-2; D may be TRBD1 (5 bases). The CDR3 sequence is 14 residues long. V lost 2 bases to trimming and J lost 5 bases, with 13 bases between them. Germline lookup yields CDR1 SGDLS and CDR2 YYNGEE. The CDR3 sequence is CASSVGTVQYGYTF. The CDR3 DNA follows: TGTGCCAGCAGCGTCGGGACGGTTCAGTATGGCTACACCTTC.

This sequence joins TRBV2 and TRBJ2-7; 10 bases agree with TRBD2. Trimming cost V 4 bases and J 3 bases; bases outside gene matches: 6. The CDR3 length is 15 residues. CDR1 is SNHLY, CDR2 FYNNEI, per germline. This chain's CDR3 is CASSGGLAASYEQYF. In DNA form, the CDR3 reads TGTGCCAGCAGTGGAGGACTAGCGGCAAGCTACGAGCAGTACTTC.

The CDR3 reads CAWDNGYEQYF. The CDR3 DNA is TGTGCCTGGGACAACGGCTACGAGCAGTACTTC. The V and J genes are TRBV30 and TRBJ2-7; D remains unclear. Germline values: CDR1 GTSNPN, CDR2 SVGIG (reference sequence). The CDR3 spans 11 residues. V was shortened by 5 bases and J by 3 bases, with 8 bases between the two germline ends.

This sequence joins TRBV14 and TRBJ2-6; 12 nucleotides agree with TRBD1. Losses at the gene ends were 2 bases for V and 1 base for J; bases not matched to a gene: 3. From germline, CDR1 is SGHDN and CDR2 FVKESK. The CDR3 loop spans 18 amino acids. The CDR3 DNA is TGTGCCAGCAGCCAAAGGGGACAGGGGGCGTCTGGGGCCAACGTCCTGACTTTC. Encoded protein: CASSQRGQGASGANVLTF.

This chain links TRBV12-3 or TRBV12-4 with TRBJ1-5, with D perhaps matching TRBD1 (6 bases). The CDR3 covers 16 residues. The V end was cut by 3 bases, the J end by 3 bases, with 15 bases between. The CDR3 DNA reads as TGTGCCAGCAGTTTGGAGGAGGGGGAGGCCAATCAGCCCCAGCATTTT. It translates to CASSLEEGEANQPQHF.

This chain joins TRBV12-3 or TRBV12-4 and TRBJ2-7; 7 bases are shared with TRBD2. The CDR3 has 14 amino acids. V trimming: 3 bases; J trimming: 5 bases; junction bases outside the gene matches: 7. The CDR3 loop is CASSFGLADHEQYF. The CDR3 coding sequence is TGTGCCAGCAGTTTCGGGCTAGCGGATCACGAGCAGTACTTC.

The V and J genes are TRBV7-8 and TRBJ2-5; possible D gene TRBD1, 6 bases. With 4 bases removed from V and 2 bases from J, the gap between germline ends came to 17 bases. From germline, CDR1 is SGHVS and CDR2 FQNEAQ. This CDR3 is 16 amino acids long. The CDR3 reads CASSSGAALTQETQYF. CDR3 DNA: TGTGCCAGCAGCTCAGGGGCCGCACTAACTCAAGAGACCCAGTACTTC.

This chain links TRBV7-9 with TRBJ2-2, with a weak D call TRBD1 (6 bases). V lost 5 bases and J lost 1, with 8 bases in between. This CDR3 contains 14 residues. Germline V gives CDR1 SEHNR, CDR2 FQNEAQ (reference sequence). CDR3 bases: TGTGCCAGCAGCCAGGACAGGAACACCGGGGAGCTGTTTTTT. Protein product: CASSQDRNTGELFF.

CDR3 protein: CASSSGPYQPQHF. In DNA form, the CDR3 reads TGTGCCAGCAGTTCCGGGCCCTATCAGCCCCAGCATTTT. The rearrangement joins TRBV12-3 or TRBV12-4 to TRBJ1-5, with no clear D. The CDR3 length is 13 residues. The germline V and J ends were trimmed by 4 bases and 5 bases, with 9 bases remaining between them.

V is TRBV12-3 or TRBV12-4 and J is TRBJ2-2; unclear D gene. The CDR3 loop spans 16 amino acids. V was trimmed by 7 bases and J by 1 base, leaving 16 bases between them. CDR3 DNA sequence: TGTGCCAGCACCTCTCGGACCGGGCAGAACACCGGGGAGCTGTTTTTT. It specifies CASTSRTGQNTGELFF.